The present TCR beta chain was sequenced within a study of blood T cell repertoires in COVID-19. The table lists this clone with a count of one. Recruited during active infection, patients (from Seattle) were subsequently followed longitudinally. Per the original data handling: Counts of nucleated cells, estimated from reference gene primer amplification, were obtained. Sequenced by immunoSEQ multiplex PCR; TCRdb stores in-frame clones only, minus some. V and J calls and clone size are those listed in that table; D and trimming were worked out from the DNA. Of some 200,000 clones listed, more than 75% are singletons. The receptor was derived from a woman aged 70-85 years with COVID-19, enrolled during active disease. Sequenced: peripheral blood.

CDR3 in amino acids: CASSYTPDKAPNSNTEAFF. In DNA, the CDR3 is TGTGCCAGCAGTTACACCCCTGACAAGGCTCCAAACTCGAACACTGAAGCTTTCTTT. The chain carries TRBV6-2 or TRBV6-3 and TRBJ1-1; D remains ambiguous. The germline gives CDR1 MNHEY, CDR2 SVGEGT. V lost 2 bases and J lost 1, with 23 bases in between. This CDR3 spans 19 amino acids.